The rows below give T cell receptor delta chains drawn from one sample of a study of Vδ1+ human thymocytes. TCRdb redid the clone calls on the multiplex PCR reads with CATT. This repertoire shows approximately 58,000 delta-chain clones, approximately 16% found once; its top ten account for about 0.4%. Sequencing input: Vdelta1+ gamma-delta thymocytes from the thymus. The receptors originated from a girl under two years old who had congenital heart surgery. The conserved cysteine and the conserved F or W are not part of the CDR3 here.

TRDJ1 | TRDV1 | ALGETLYTDKLI
TRDJ1 | TRDV1 | ALGEARSGSEGADKLI
TRDJ1 | TRDV1 | ALGGNRSHYYEGDWGITDKLI
TRDJ1 | TRDV1 | ALGEYPRIVLPYPYTDKLI
TRDJ1 | TRDV2 | ASLFLLELI
TRDJ2 | TRAV29/DV5 | AASQSTKTSFLRPTKPPGWTAQLF
TRDJ1 | TRDV2 | ACGPHWELMYTDKLI
TRDJ1 | TRAV29/DV5 | AVPMDVLGDRKYTDKLI
TRDJ1 | TRDV1 | ALDPRSHSHRGEYTDKLI
TRDJ1 | TRDV1 | ALGDFRGTLTPALKLI
TRDJ1 | TRDV1 | ALVISRAPDTDKLI
TRDJ1 | TRDV1 | ALGELMAGDTPTDKLI
TRDJ1 | TRDV1 | ALGGSVLPELGDRKYTDKLI
TRDJ1 | TRDV2 | ACAYLIYWGSHTDKLI
TRDJ1 | TRDV1 | ALARPGKPYWGVYTDKLI
TRDJ1 | TRAV29/DV5 | AATPLIPEYWGIKCTDKLI
TRDJ1 | TRDV1 | ALGEAPSGSPPGGYAGTTDTDKLI
TRDJ1 | TRDV1 | ALGEPFPIYTDKLI
TRDJ1 | TRDV2 | ACDHPIGGYTDKLI
TRDJ1 | TRDV1 | ALGPAFFYWGGNTDKLI
TRDJ1 | TRDV1 | ALGWGYWGIRGTDKLI
TRDJ1 | TRDV1 | ALGEVLGSSYWGSRSFTDKLI
TRDJ1 | TRDV1 | ALGELDTGGYAGTDKLI
TRDJ1 | TRDV1 | ALGEQNFRPAGDTTDKLI
TRDJ1 | TRDV1 | ALGELIRRPTGGYESTDKLI
TRDJ1 | TRDV2 | ACDAPWGIRCTDKLI
TRDJ1 | TRDV2 | ACDTTLALTGGPYTDKLI
TRDJ1 | TRDV1 | ALGEPFPTGLLGALPDKLI
TRDJ1 | TRDV2 | ACSNGGTTVYTDKLI
TRDJ1 | TRDV1 | ALRLKSISDKLI
TRDJ1 | TRDV1 | ALGEFSGRNPGDLKLI
TRDJ1 | TRDV1 | ALGDPWGIRVRWVTDKLI
TRDJ1 | TRDV1 | ALGETRDTTPYTDKLI
TRDJ1 | TRDV1 | ALGEIGPGITLGPGFLYTDKLI
TRDJ1 | TRDV1 | ALGELVDPCWGIQSTDKLI
TRDJ1 | TRDV1 | ALGGCPGDTDWGTSLYTDKLI
TRDJ1 | TRDV1 | ALGEGRDLPLCTGGYPDKLI
TRDJ1 | TRAV29/DV5 | AGPRVAFLLGDTRLTDKLI
TRDJ3 | TRDV2 | ACDTTGGYAWDTRQMF
TRDJ1 | TRDV1 | ALGEGSPTTRDREIRIADKLI
TRDJ1 | TRDV1 | ALGGRPSYDAGGFGDKLI
TRDJ1 | TRDV1 | ALGERWPTGELGDPHIDKLI
TRDJ1 | TRDV1 | ALGEPPLLDPYWGMGLYTDKLI
TRDJ1 | TRDV2 | ACDTSTITGGLYTDKLI
TRDJ1 | TRDV1 | ALGILPFAPVGDTSARAFDKLI
TRDJ1 | TRDV1 | ALGELGLPTFTGGLEYTDKLI
TRDJ1 | TRDV1 | ALGEVGGTGGYGDKLI
TRDJ1 | TRDV1 | ALGPPIQSTGYTDKLI
TRDJ1 | TRDV1 | ALGNPPPLLGDTRADKLI
TRDJ1 | TRDV1 | ALGELGSYYWGIRGTTDKLI
TRDJ1 | TRDV1 | ALGALLPDFLLDRTGGQYTDKLI
TRDJ1 | TRDV1 | ALGDITGDTDKLI
TRDJ1 | TRDV1 | ALGELSPYWGIPRADKLI